This TCR beta chain was sequenced during a study of blood T cell repertoires in COVID-19. Germline values: CDR1 SGHRS, CDR2 YFSETQ. This CDR3 region has 13 residues. The ends lost 4 bases at V and 1 base at J; junction bases unmatched: 1. Generated by immunoSEQ multiplex PCR, the TCRdb table keeps only in-frame clones and is missing some. The sample yields 150,000 to 200,000 clones, approximately 87% seen once. The specimen sequenced was PBMCs or T cells enriched from blood (not recorded which). The chain is built from TRBV5-1 and TRBJ2-5; 7 nucleotides agree with TRBD1. This clonotype originated in a woman aged 45-59 years who had recovered from COVID-19. This CDR3 is CASSGTVQETQYF. The CDR3 nucleotides are TGCGCCAGCAGCGGGACAGTCCAAGAGACCCAGTACTTC.